The entry below gives a single T cell receptor (beta chain) sequence along with its context. In the authors' methods: Nucleated cell counts were estimated from reference gene primer amplification. The protocol was immunoSEQ multiplex PCR, while the TCRdb copy is restricted to in-frame clones and leaves out a portion. V and J calls and clone size follow that table, whereas D and trimming were derived from the DNA. The data contain around 130,000 clones, roughly nine tenths of them singletons. The J segment lost 7 bases and the V segment lost 4 bases, leaving 10 bases of the junction unmatched. CDR1 is SEHNR, CDR2 FQNEAQ, per germline (reference sequence). The length of the CDR3 is 16 residues. These data are taken from a study of blood T cell repertoires in COVID-19. Overall study context: Some COVID-19 samples were acute and others convalescent; all came from the United States, Italy and Spain. Nucleic acid was either cDNA or gDNA, and it came from T cells, B-cell-depleted T cells, or PBMCs.

The clonotype was recovered from a man aged 65 to 79 with active or convalescent COVID-19. Sequenced input: peripheral blood. The chain carries TRBV7-9 and TRBJ2-1, with TRBD2 matching over 10 bases. CDR3 sequence reads: CASSSQREGLENEQFF. The DNA of the CDR3 is TGTGCCAGCAGCTCTCAGCGGGAGGGTCTGGAGAATGAGCAGTTCTTC.